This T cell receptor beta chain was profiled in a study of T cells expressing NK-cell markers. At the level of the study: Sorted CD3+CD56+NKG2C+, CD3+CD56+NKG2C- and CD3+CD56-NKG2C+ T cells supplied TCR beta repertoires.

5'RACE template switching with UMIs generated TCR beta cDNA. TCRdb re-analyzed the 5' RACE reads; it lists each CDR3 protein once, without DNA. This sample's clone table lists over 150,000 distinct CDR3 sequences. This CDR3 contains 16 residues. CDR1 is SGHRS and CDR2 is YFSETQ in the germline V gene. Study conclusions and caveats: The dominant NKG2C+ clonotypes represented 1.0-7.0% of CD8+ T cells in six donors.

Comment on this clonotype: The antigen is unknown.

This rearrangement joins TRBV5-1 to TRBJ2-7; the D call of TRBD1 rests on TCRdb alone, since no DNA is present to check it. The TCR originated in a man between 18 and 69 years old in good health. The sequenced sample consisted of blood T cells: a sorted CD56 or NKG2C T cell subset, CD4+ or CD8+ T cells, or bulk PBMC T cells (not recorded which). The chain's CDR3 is CASSLGGAPGRSEQYF.